Given below is one T cell receptor (beta chain) in context. Its antigen is currently unknown. The CDR3 has 15 residues. The entry originates in a study of tumor-infiltrating lymphocytes in primary liver carcinoma. Across the study: Primary liver carcinoma, confirmed by histopathology, was surgically resected.

Extraction also yielded germline DNA, while blood RNA was obtained from unsorted whole blood. Prior to the surgical procedure, four milliliters of peripheral blood were collected. Making TCR beta cDNA involved roughly 500 ng total RNA and a constant-region primer. Investigators got TCR beta libraries out of three nested multiplex PCR rounds, done with slightly modified ARM-PCR. The first two PCR rounds, around 10 cycles each, used TRBV1-TRBV30 forward primers and a C-beta reverse primer. From the multiplex PCR reads, TCRdb called clonotypes with MiXCR, one entry per CDR3 protein. The table records 250,000 to 400,000 distinct CDR3 sequences, more than 55% of them present only once. Regarding the study as a whole: Whereas tumor region pairs overlapped more, tumor-adjacent and tumor-blood pairs overlapped less.

The chain employs TRBV21-1 and TRBJ2-3; TRBD2 is the table's D call, not checked against the DNA. TRBV21-1 is a documented pseudogene. The sequence came from a man aged 35 to 55 with primary liver carcinoma and hepatitis B virus infection. The sample comprised peripheral blood. The CDR3 sequence is CASILIAERTDTQYF. The CDR3 DNA is TGTGCCAGCATCCTTATAGCGGAGCGCACAGATACGCAGTATTTT.